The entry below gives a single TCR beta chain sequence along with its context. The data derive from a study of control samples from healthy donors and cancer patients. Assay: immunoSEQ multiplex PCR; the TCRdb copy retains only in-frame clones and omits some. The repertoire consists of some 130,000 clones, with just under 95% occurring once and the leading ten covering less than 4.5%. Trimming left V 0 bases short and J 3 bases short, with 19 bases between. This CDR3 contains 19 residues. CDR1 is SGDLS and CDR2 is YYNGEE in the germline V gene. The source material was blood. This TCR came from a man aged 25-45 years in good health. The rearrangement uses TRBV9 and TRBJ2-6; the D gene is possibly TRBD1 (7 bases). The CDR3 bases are TGTGCCAGCAGCGTAGCAACACGCTCAGGGGGAGGTGGGGCCAACGTCCTGACTTTC. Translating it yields CASSVATRSGGGGANVLTF.